One TCR beta chain is described in this entry. Its antigen remains unidentified. The entry originates in a study of radiotherapy plus CTLA-4 blockade in lung cancer. Study-level information: Objective responses occurred in about a sixth of patients; 31% had disease control. Study-level results: Blood TCR clones of tumor origin expanded after radiotherapy plus ipilimumab. The authors reported that early blood T cell clone dynamics, with interferon-beta, best predicted response.

Sequencing was performed with immunoSEQ multiplex PCR; in TCRdb, only in-frame clones are kept and a portion is missing. The data show approximately 77,000 clones, about 84% seen once. People whose metastatic non-small-cell lung cancer was chemo-refractory got focal radiation along with CTLA-4 blockade by ipilimumab. The CDR3 is 14 residues long. V lost 0 bases and J lost 2, with 6 bases in between. CDR1 ENHRY and CDR2 SYGVKD come from the germline V gene. V gene TRBV10-3 combines with J gene TRBJ2-3; unclear D gene. The source material was peripheral blood, sampled from a patient treated with radiotherapy plus ipilimumab. The TCR comes from a human donor with non-small cell lung cancer who had stable disease on radiotherapy plus ipilimumab. Written as DNA, the CDR3 is TGTGCCATCAGTGAGTCGGCTACCACAGATACGCAGTATTTT. This sequence encodes CAISESATTDTQYF.